What follows is one T cell receptor beta chain and its context. Its specificity is not known. The naive CD8 fraction comprised CD45RO-negative cells positively selected for CCR7 and excluded terminally differentiated effector memory CD45RA+ cells. Germline V gives CDR1 SGHNT, CDR2 YYREEE (reference sequence). The germline V and J ends were trimmed by 3 bases and 5 bases, with 17 bases remaining between them. There are 15 residues in the CDR3. The data were taken from a study of shared clonotypes between healthy human individuals. The protocol was immunoSEQ multiplex PCR, while the TCRdb copy is restricted to in-frame clones and leaves out a portion. Altogether under 1 million clones are present, around 93% being singletons, with the ten largest covering about 25%. Regarding the study as a whole: When naive CD4 clonotypes were compared across a handful of donors, approximately 5% were shared.

The TCR comes from a man aged 30 to 39 in good health. The sequenced sample was naive CD8+ T cells sorted from blood. The chain couples TRBV5-4 to TRBJ1-1; no definite D call. The CDR3 coding sequence is TGTGCCAGCAGCTCCTACACCCCATGGTATACTGAAGCTTTCTTT. The encoded protein is CASSSYTPWYTEAFF. Drawing the rest from reference TRBV5-4 and TRBJ1-1, the complete variable domain is ETGVTQSPTHLIKTRGQQVTLRCSSQSGHNTVSWYQQALGQGPQFIFQYYREEENGRGNFPPRFSGLQFPNYSSELNVNALELDDSALYLCASSSYTPWYTEAFFGQGTRLTVV.